This T cell receptor (beta chain) was found in a study of T cells in Graves' hyperthyroidism and ophthalmopathy. The table lists this clonotype with a few counts. The antigen remains undetermined. The CDR3 regions of TCR beta were amplified from RNA transcripts. Initially, a first-round RT-PCR of the TCR CDR3 employed the HTBI primer set. TCRdb ran MiXCR on the multiplex PCR reads and lists one entry per CDR3 protein. This table has roughly 400,000 distinct CDR3 sequences, roughly 13% appearing once. Patients were excluded for uncontrolled infection, other autoimmune disease, pregnancy or lactation. Diagnoses rested on clinical symptoms, serum thyroxine and TRAb, thyroid ultrasound and orbital computed tomography. General study results and limits: Researchers found most expanded thyroid clonotypes above 0.001 in blood as well. In simple terms, a model built on 13 V-J features told ophthalmopathy apart from stable hyperthyroidism.

The CDR3 extends over 15 amino acids. In germline, CDR1 is MNHEY, CDR2 SVGAGI. Losses at the gene ends were 2 bases for V and 4 bases for J; bases not matched to a gene: 3. This clonotype was sampled from a man aged 50-60 years with Graves' ophthalmopathy. Sequenced sample: blood. The chain combines TRBV6-5 with TRBJ1-1; 11 positions match TRBD1. The DNA of the CDR3 is TGTGCCAGCAGTTACCCCGGGACAGGGGGCACTGAAGCTTTCTTT. As protein: CASSYPGTGGTEAFF.